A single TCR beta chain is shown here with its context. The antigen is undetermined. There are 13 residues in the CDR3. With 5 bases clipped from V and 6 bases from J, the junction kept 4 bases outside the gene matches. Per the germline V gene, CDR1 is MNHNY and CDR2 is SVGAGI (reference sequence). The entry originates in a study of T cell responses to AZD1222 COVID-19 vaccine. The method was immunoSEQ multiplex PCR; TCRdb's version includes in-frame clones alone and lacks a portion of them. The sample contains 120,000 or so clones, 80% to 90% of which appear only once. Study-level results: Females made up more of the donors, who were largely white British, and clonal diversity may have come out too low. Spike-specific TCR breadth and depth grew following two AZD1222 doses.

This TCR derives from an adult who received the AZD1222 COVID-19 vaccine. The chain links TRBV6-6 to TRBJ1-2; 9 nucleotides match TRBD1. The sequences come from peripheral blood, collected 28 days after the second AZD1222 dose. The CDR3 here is CASSQRQGDGYTF. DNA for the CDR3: TGTGCCAGCAGTCAGAGACAGGGGGATGGCTACACCTTC.